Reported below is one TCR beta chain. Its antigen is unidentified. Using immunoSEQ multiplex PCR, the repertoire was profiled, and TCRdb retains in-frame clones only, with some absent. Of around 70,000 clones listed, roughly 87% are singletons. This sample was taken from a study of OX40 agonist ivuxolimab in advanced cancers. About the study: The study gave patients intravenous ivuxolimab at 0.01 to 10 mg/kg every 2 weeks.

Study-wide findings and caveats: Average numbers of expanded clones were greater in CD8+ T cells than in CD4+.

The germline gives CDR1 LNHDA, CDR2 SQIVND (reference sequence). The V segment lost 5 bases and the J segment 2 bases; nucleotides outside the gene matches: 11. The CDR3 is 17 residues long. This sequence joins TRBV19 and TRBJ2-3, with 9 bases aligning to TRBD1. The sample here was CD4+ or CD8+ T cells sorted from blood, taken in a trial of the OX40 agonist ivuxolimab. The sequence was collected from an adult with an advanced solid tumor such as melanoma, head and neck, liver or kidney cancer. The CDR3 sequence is CASSSPPGTGFTDTQYF. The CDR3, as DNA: TGTGCCAGTAGTTCTCCACCCGGGACAGGGTTCACAGATACGCAGTATTTT.